These 23 T cell receptor beta chains share one sample of origin, sequenced in a study of CD8 T cells in ankylosing spondylitis. Findings and caveats of the study: A TCR beta motif made of about 8 highly homologous variants seemed typical of ankylosing spondylitis blood.

TCRdb re-analysed the 5' RACE reads in MiXCR, keeping a single row per CDR3 protein. This sample has 200,000 to 250,000 distinct CDR3 sequences, with 7.3% found just once. No antigens are known for them. Material: blood, either unsorted or a sorted T cell fraction (not recorded which). These receptors all come from a male donor with ankylosing spondylitis.

The sample holds many counts of this clonotype. The chain is built from TRBV20-1 and TRBJ2-2; 13 bases line up with TRBD2. V dropped 0 bases and J dropped 6; count of bases not matched to a gene: 7. The CDR3 is 17 amino acids. Germline values: CDR1 DFQATT, CDR2 SNEGSKA (reference sequence). This CDR3 is CSARDPGLAGVAGELFF. The CDR3 coding sequence is TGCAGTGCTAGAGATCCCGGACTAGCGGGGGTAGCCGGGGAGCTGTTTTTT.

This clonotype came up a few times. This sequence joins TRBV4-3 and TRBJ1-1, with TRBD1 as a possible D gene (5 bases). The CDR3 is made up of 15 amino acids. Germline V gene data show CDR1 as LGHNA and CDR2 as YSLEER. The V gene lost 0 bases and the J gene lost 4 bases, with 12 bases spanning the gap. The CDR3 protein is CASSQDSGFGTEAFF. The DNA for the CDR3 is TGCGCCAGCAGCCAAGATTCAGGGTTTGGCACTGAAGCTTTCTTT.

The rearrangement links TRBV28 to TRBJ1-2, with D possibly matching TRBD1 (6 bases). Trimming removed 7 bases at V and 7 bases at J, with 16 bases between. The CDR3 totals 13 residues. The germline gives CDR1 MDHEN, CDR2 SYDVKM. CDR3 DNA sequence: TGTGCCAGCACCTTCAACAGGGTCCGTGGCTACACCTTC. This codes for CASTFNRVRGYTF.

The sample holds many counts of this clonotype. The chain recombines TRBV12-3 or TRBV12-4 with TRBJ1-3; no firm D call. V was pared by 7 bases and J by 0 bases, with 10 bases between. This CDR3 has 14 amino acids. CDR3: CASTFRGSGNTIYF. CDR3 bases: TGTGCCAGCACTTTCAGAGGCTCTGGAAACACCATATATTTT.

This clonotype was found many times. The chain is built from TRBV12-3 or TRBV12-4 and TRBJ1-1; D is uncertain. V lost 0 bases, J lost 5 bases, and 4 bases lay in between. The CDR3 is made up of 12 amino acids. The chain's CDR3 is CASSLARTEAFF. Written as DNA, the CDR3 is TGTGCCAGCAGTTTAGCGCGGACTGAAGCTTTCTTT.

This clonotype was counted ten times or more. The CDR3 coding sequence is TGTGCCAGCAGCCAAGGTGTTAGGGCCGGGGAGCTGTTTTTT. Translating gives CASSQGVRAGELFF. This rearrangement joins TRBV14 to TRBJ2-2, with no clear D. Germline V gives CDR1 SGHDN, CDR2 FVKESK. The CDR3 contains 14 residues. The V end lost 1 base, the J end lost 6 bases, and 9 bases lay between the germline ends.

This clonotype appeared many times. This rearrangement joins TRBV30 to TRBJ1-2, with a weak D call TRBD1 (6 bases). V was pared by 0 bases and J by 1 base, with 15 bases between. The CDR3 sequence is 16 residues long. The germline V gene encodes CDR1 GTSNPN and CDR2 SVGIG (reference sequence). The CDR3, as DNA: TGTGCCTGGAGTGTGGTACGGGGGGCACGTAACTATGGCTACACCTTC. Translated, it gives CAWSVVRGARNYGYTF. Supplemented by reference TRBV30 and TRBJ1-2, the full variable domain reads SQTIHQWPATLVQPVGSPLSLECTVEGTSNPNLYWYRQAAGRGLQLLFYSVGIGQISSEVPQNLSASRPQDRQFILSSKKLLLSDSGFYLCAWSVVRGARNYGYTFGSGTRLTVV.

V and J are TRBV30 and TRBJ2-3; D remains ambiguous. CDR1 GTSNPN and CDR2 SVGIG come from the germline V gene (reference sequence). V lost 1 base to trimming and J lost 7 bases, with 12 bases between them. The CDR3 loop spans 13 amino acids. CDR3 amino acids: CAWSDARSYTQYF. The CDR3, as DNA: TGTGCCTGGAGTGATGCCCGGAGCTATACGCAGTATTTT.

Ten or more counts support this clonotype. The V gene is TRBV10-3, the J gene TRBJ2-1; possible D gene TRBD2, 6 bases. This CDR3 region has 18 residues. Trimming left V 11 bases short and J 0 bases short, with 26 bases between. CDR1 and CDR2 from the germline V gene are ENHRY and SYGVKD. The CDR3 nucleotides are TGTGCCGTCGGTGGCGGGACCTCCGTAAAAGGCTCCTACAATGAGCAGTTCTTC. Protein: CAVGGGTSVKGSYNEQFF.

This clonotype has ten or more counts. The J gene is TRBJ2-1, the V gene TRBV12-3 or TRBV12-4; 7 nucleotides line up with TRBD2. Germline trimming cut 4 bases from V and 13 bases from J; bases unmatched to any gene: 4. The CDR3 sequence is 11 residues long. CDR3 region: CASSWGGGQFF. Written as DNA, the CDR3 is TGTGCCAGCAGTTGGGGGGGAGGACAGTTCTTC.

This clonotype has only a few counts. The chain couples TRBV15 to TRBJ1-5; TRBD1 aligns across 8 bases. The CDR3 extends over 14 amino acids. The V gene's germline CDR1 is LNHNV and CDR2 YYDKDF (reference sequence). The junction had 1 base not matched to a gene; V was cut back by 4 bases and J by 2 bases. CDR3 loop: CATSNRGGNQPQHF. The CDR3 DNA is TGTGCCACCAGCAACAGGGGGGGCAATCAGCCCCAGCATTTT.

This clonotype was seen many times. CDR3 sequence (DNA): TGTGCCAGCAGCCCAAGCCTGGGATTGAACACAGATACGCAGTATTTT. Its protein product is CASSPSLGLNTDTQYF. The chain links TRBV7-2 to TRBJ2-3; D gene uncertain. Trimming took 5 bases from V and 2 from J, leaving 17 bases between them. Per germline, CDR1 SGHTA and CDR2 FQGNSA. This CDR3 contains 16 residues.

This clonotype has a count of ten or more. The genes are TRBV6-5 and TRBJ1-5; D uncertain. Trimming removed 4 bases at V and 7 bases at J, with 14 bases between. Germline V gene sequence: CDR1 MNHEY, CDR2 SVGAGI. The CDR3 length is 14 residues. The CDR3 DNA sequence: TGTGCCAGCAGTTCCGCGATCTCAGGACAGCCCCAGCATTTT. This codes for CASSSAISGQPQHF.

This clonotype was seen many times. The genes are TRBV4-2 and TRBJ2-3, with 8 bases identical to TRBD1. The CDR3 sequence is 17 residues long. The V segment lost 4 bases and the J segment 2 bases; nucleotides outside the gene matches: 11. CDR1 is LGHNA, CDR2 YNFKEQ, per germline. The CDR3 loop is CASSLDGQGATTDTQYF. As DNA, the CDR3 is TGTGCCAGCAGCCTAGACGGGCAGGGGGCGACCACAGATACGCAGTATTTT.

This clonotype was seen repeatedly, ten times or more. The J gene is TRBJ1-5, the V gene TRBV12-3 or TRBV12-4; 8 positions agree with TRBD1. V dropped 0 bases and J dropped 9; count of bases not matched to a gene: 10. The CDR3 covers 16 residues. CDR3 amino acids: CASSLAWDRRSGPQHF. CDR3 DNA sequence: TGTGCCAGCAGTTTAGCTTGGGACAGGCGGAGCGGGCCCCAGCATTTT.

This clonotype was picked up many times. The V gene is TRBV27, the J gene TRBJ2-2; tentative D call: TRBD1 (6 bases). Trimming removed 4 bases at V and 5 bases at J, with 14 bases between. CDR1 MNHEY and CDR2 SMNVEV come from the germline V gene (reference sequence). The CDR3 is 15 residues long. CDR3 coding DNA: TGTGCCAGCAGTTGGGCAGGGACACCAACCGGGGAGCTGTTTTTT. It is translated as CASSWAGTPTGELFF.

In its sample, this clonotype was seen a few times. The gene calls are TRBV11-2 and TRBJ2-2; the D gene is possibly TRBD2 (8 bases). Germline CDR1 is SGHAT and CDR2 is FQNNGV. Trimming took off 4 bases at V and 1 base at J, with 19 bases between the two ends. The CDR3 is made up of 18 amino acids. This CDR3 reads CASSSLGGLAGNTGELFF. Written as DNA, the CDR3 is TGTGCCAGCAGCTCATTAGGGGGCCTAGCGGGGAACACCGGGGAGCTGTTTTTT. Variable domain in full (rest from reference TRBV11-2 and TRBJ2-2): EAGVAQSPRYKIIEKRQSVAFWCNPISGHATLYWYQQILGQGPKLLIQFQNNGVVDDSQLPKDRFSAERLKGVDSTLKIQPAKLEDSAVYLCASSSLGGLAGNTGELFFGEGSRLTVL.

V usage is TRBV20-1 and J usage is TRBJ2-7; D is perhaps TRBD1 (6 bases). V gave up 1 base and J gave up 5 bases, with 21 bases separating them. The CDR3 covers 16 residues. Per germline, CDR1 DFQATT and CDR2 SNEGSKA (reference sequence). The CDR3 loop is CSARAPERTAVHEQYF. CDR3 in DNA: TGCAGTGCTAGAGCGCCCGAAAGGACAGCCGTACACGAGCAGTACTTC.

A few counts support this clonotype. The gene calls are TRBV28 and TRBJ2-7; 8 nucleotides line up with TRBD1. This CDR3 is 14 amino acids long. CDR1 and CDR2 from the germline V gene are MDHEN and SYDVKM. With V trimmed by 3 bases and J by 7 bases, 8 bases remained unmatched. The CDR3 nucleotides read TGTGCCAGCAGTTTTGCAGGGGGCTTAGGTGAGCAGTACTTC. Protein sequence: CASSFAGGLGEQYF.

This clonotype was counted a single time. The rearrangement links TRBV5-6 to TRBJ1-3; the D is unclear. The V end was cut by 6 bases, the J end by 1 base, with 8 bases between. CDR1 and CDR2 (germline): SGHDT, YYEEEE. There are 13 residues in the CDR3. This chain's CDR3 is CASNWESGNTIYF. The CDR3 nucleotides are TGTGCCAGCAACTGGGAGTCTGGAAACACCATATATTTT.

The sample holds many counts of this clonotype. The gene calls are TRBV7-2 and TRBJ1-6; D unresolved. Per the germline V gene, CDR1 is SGHTA and CDR2 is FQGNSA. This CDR3 has 15 residues. Trimming took 5 bases from V and 6 from J, leaving 14 bases between them. Here the CDR3 reads CASSLSRGVNSPLHF. In DNA, the CDR3 is TGTGCCAGCAGCCTCTCGCGTGGGGTTAATTCACCCCTCCACTTT. The whole variable domain, filled in from reference TRBV7-2 and TRBJ1-6, reads GAGVSQSPSNKVTEKGKDVELRCDPISGHTALYWYRQSLGQGLEFLIYFQGNSAPDKSGLPSDRFSAERTGGSVSTLTIQRTQQEDSAVYLCASSLSRGVNSPLHFGNGTRLTVT.

This clonotype was picked up many times. The chain couples TRBV12-3 or TRBV12-4 to TRBJ2-7; D uncertain. The CDR3 has 13 residues. V lost 6 bases to trimming and J lost 5 bases, with 14 bases between them. The CDR3 spells CASSPSGVNEQYF. CDR3 sequence (DNA): TGTGCCAGCAGCCCCTCAGGTGTTAACGAGCAGTACTTC.

In its sample, this clonotype was seen many times. The gene calls are TRBV27 and TRBJ1-1, with TRBD1 as a possible D gene (5 bases). Germline V gene lookup returns CDR1 MNHEY and CDR2 SMNVEV (reference sequence). The CDR3 has 16 residues. V gave up 10 bases and J gave up 1 base, with 22 bases separating them. CDR3 in DNA: TGTGCCACCAAGATAGTCACACGAACAGGGAACACTGAAGCTTTCTTT. Its translation: CATKIVTRTGNTEAFF.